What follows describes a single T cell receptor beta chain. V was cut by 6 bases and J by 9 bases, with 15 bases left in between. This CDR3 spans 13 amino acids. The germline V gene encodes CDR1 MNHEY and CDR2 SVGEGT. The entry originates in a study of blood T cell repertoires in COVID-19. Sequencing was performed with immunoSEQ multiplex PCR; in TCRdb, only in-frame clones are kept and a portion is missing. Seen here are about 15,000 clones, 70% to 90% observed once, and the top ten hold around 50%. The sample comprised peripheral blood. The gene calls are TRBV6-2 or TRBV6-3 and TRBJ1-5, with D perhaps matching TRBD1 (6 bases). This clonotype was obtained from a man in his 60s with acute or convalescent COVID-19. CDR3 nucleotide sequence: TGTGCCAGCAGCCCTGGGGGCGGAAGGCCCCAGCATTTT. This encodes CASSPGGGRPQHF.